The 2 T cell receptor beta chains given below trace back to one sample, sequenced in a study of blood T cells in healthy people across ages. A second PCR, run for about 6 to 11 cycles, used a sample-barcoded 5' primer plus a J-beta primer mix. TCRdb processed the 5' RACE reads anew with MiXCR; each CDR3 protein has one entry. The data hold about a million distinct CDR3 sequences, with around 49% observed a single time. Sequencing input: blood. Receptors originate from a man aged 30-40 years in good health.

The chain recombines TRBV7-3 with TRBJ2-2, with D perhaps TRBD2 (6 bases). This CDR3 has 18 residues. Germline V gene data show CDR1 as SGHTA and CDR2 as FQGTGA. Trimming removed 2 bases from V and 1 base from J, with 17 bases in between. In DNA, the CDR3 is TGTGCCAGCAGCTTACGGAGCGGTCGGGGAGGGAACACCGGGGAGCTGTTTTTT. Translated: CASSLRSGRGGNTGELFF.

This clonotype was recorded a few times. This chain joins TRBV3-1 and TRBJ2-7; 10 bases match TRBD2. The ends lost 6 bases at V and 4 bases at J; junction bases unmatched: 6. The CDR3 runs 14 residues. In germline, CDR1 is LGHDT, CDR2 YNNKEL (reference sequence). The CDR3 DNA reads TGTGCCAGCAGTTCAGCGGGGGGGCGTTACGAGCAGTACTTC. This encodes CASSSAGGRYEQYF.